The clone carrying this T cell receptor beta chain was detected once. The V gene lost 1 base and the J gene lost 3 bases, with 16 bases spanning the gap. Germline loops: CDR1 MNHNS, CDR2 SASEGT. This CDR3 region has 16 residues. The entry originates in a study of cytomegalovirus exposure and HLA in healthy donors. Use of 60 Vbeta and 13 Jbeta primers characterized the PCR. TCRdb's copy holds only in-frame clones and misses some; the assay was immunoSEQ multiplex PCR. The table lists over 150,000 clones, 80% to 85% of them singletons, with approximately 2.1% in the top ten. The origin of this receptor is a male donor in good health and CMV-seronegative. Sequenced: PBMCs. V is TRBV6-1 and J is TRBJ2-7; possible D gene TRBD1, 5 bases. CDR3 nucleotides: TGTGCCAGCAGTGAAGAGGGGTCAGGGTTCCGCTACGAGCAGTACTTC. Its translation: CASSEEGSGFRYEQYF.